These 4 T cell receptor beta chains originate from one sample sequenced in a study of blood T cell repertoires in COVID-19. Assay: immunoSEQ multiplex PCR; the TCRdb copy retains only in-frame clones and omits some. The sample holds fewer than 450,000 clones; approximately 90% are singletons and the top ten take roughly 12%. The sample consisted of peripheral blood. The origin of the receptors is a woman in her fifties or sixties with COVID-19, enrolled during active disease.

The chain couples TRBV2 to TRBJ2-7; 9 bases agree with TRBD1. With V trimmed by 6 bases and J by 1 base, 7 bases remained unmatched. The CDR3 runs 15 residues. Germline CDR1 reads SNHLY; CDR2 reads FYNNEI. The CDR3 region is CASRARGQGSYEQYF. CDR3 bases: TGTGCCAGCAGGGCTAGGGGACAGGGATCCTACGAGCAGTACTTC.

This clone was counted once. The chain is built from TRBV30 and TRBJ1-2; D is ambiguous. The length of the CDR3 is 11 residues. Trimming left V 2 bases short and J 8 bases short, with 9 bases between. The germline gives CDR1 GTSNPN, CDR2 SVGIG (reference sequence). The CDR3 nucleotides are TGTGCCTGGAGTCGTAGTCTCGGCTACACCTTC. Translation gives CAWSRSLGYTF.

As DNA, the CDR3 is TGTGCCAGCGGACAGGACAGGGTTAATGAAAAACTGTTTTTT. Protein product: CASGQDRVNEKLFF. The rearrangement links TRBV6-5 to TRBJ1-4, with 8 bases that match TRBD1. The CDR3 contains 14 residues. The germline V gene encodes CDR1 MNHEY and CDR2 SVGAGI. V lost 8 bases and J lost 4; bases outside the gene matches: 6.

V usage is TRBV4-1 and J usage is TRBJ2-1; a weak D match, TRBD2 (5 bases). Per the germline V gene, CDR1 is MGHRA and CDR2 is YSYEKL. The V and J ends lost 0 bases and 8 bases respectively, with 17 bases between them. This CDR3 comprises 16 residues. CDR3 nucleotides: TGCGCCAGCAGCCAAGATTACGCGGGTCTTTTGGATGAGCAGTTCTTC. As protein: CASSQDYAGLLDEQFF.